Below are 23 T cell receptor beta chains sequenced from a single sample in a study of blood T cell repertoires in COVID-19 (dated by TCRdb to between 2020 and 2021). The library relied on the immunoSEQ multiplex PCR assay. In TCRdb, the immuneACCESS table is reduced to in-frame sequences with V and J assigned. These tables do not hold every clone; where another copy was compared, an unresolved V gene accounts for under half, and the others remain unexplained. The sample profile shows roughly 150,000 clones; roughly 88% of them were found once. The top ten clones comprise approximately 10% of the sample. The sample taken for sequencing was peripheral blood. Receptor source: a woman between 45 and 65 years old with acute or convalescent COVID-19.

The rearrangement uses TRBV27 and TRBJ1-1; perhaps TRBD1 as D (6 bases). The length of the CDR3 is 13 residues. V was shortened by 3 bases and J by 4 bases, with 9 bases between the two germline ends. Germline-derived CDR1 and CDR2 are MNHEY and SMNVEV (reference sequence). CDR3 sequence: CASSFYRATEAFF. DNA for the CDR3: TGTGCCAGCAGTTTTTACAGGGCCACTGAAGCTTTCTTT.

This clone has more than one count but fewer than ten. The V and J genes are TRBV7-3 and TRBJ2-6, with D perhaps TRBD2 (5 bases). Germline assignment: CDR1 SGHTA and CDR2 FQGTGA. This CDR3 region has 15 residues. V gave up 1 base and J gave up 2 bases, with 6 bases separating them. CDR3 bases: TGTGCCAGCAGCTTAAAGGGAGCTGGGGCCAACGTCCTGACTTTC. This encodes CASSLKGAGANVLTF.

The rearrangement joins TRBV10-1 to TRBJ2-5; possibly TRBD1 for D (6 bases). Trimming cost V 2 bases and J 2 bases, with 9 bases left between them. Germline loops: CDR1 WNHNN, CDR2 SYGVQD (reference sequence). CDR3 size: 14 residues. The CDR3 loop reads CASSEGQNQETQYF. The DNA of the CDR3 is TGCGCCAGCAGTGAGGGACAGAATCAAGAGACCCAGTACTTC.

This chain links TRBV6-5 with TRBJ1-1; a weak D match, TRBD1 (6 bases). V lost 0 bases and J 5 bases, leaving 16 bases between the germline ends. Germline loops: CDR1 MNHEY, CDR2 SVGAGI. This CDR3 is 16 amino acids long. The CDR3 region has the DNA TGTGCCAGCAGTTACTCGAGGAGGCAGGGGTGGACTGAAGCTTTCTTT. It translates to CASSYSRRQGWTEAFF.

The V gene is TRBV18, the J gene TRBJ2-1; 10 nucleotides align to TRBD2. J lost 3 bases, V lost 6 bases, and 5 bases had no gene match. This CDR3 comprises 15 residues. Germline V gene sequence: CDR1 KGHSH, CDR2 LQKENI. The CDR3 DNA follows: TGTGCCAGCTCGAGGACTAGCGGATACTACAATGAGCAGTTCTTC. Its translation is CASSRTSGYYNEQFF.

The chain employs TRBV27 and TRBJ2-7; TRBD2 might be the D (7 bases). The V end lost 5 bases, the J end lost 2 bases, and 16 bases lay between the germline ends. The CDR3 is 15 residues long. Germline V lookup: CDR1 MNHEY, CDR2 SMNVEV (reference sequence). The CDR3 DNA reads TGTGCCAGCAGTCCAGGAAACGGGGGGCCCTACGAGCAGTACTTC. It specifies CASSPGNGGPYEQYF.

This clone was found a few times. The CDR3 loop reads CASSSQAGGRSYEQYF. CDR3 sequence (DNA): TGTGCCAGCAGTTCCCAAGCGGGAGGGCGGTCCTACGAGCAGTACTTC. This sequence joins TRBV6-5 and TRBJ2-7, with TRBD2 identical over 10 bases. The germline CDR1 and CDR2 sequences are MNHEY and SVGAGI. Germline trimming cut 4 bases from V and 1 base from J; bases unmatched to any gene: 7. There are 16 residues in the CDR3.

The chain couples TRBV2 to TRBJ1-4, with TRBD1 as a possible D gene (6 bases). Looked up from germline, CDR1 is SNHLY and CDR2 is FYNNEI. Trimming cost V 0 bases and J 7 bases, with 12 bases left between them. This CDR3 has 15 residues. The CDR3 region has the DNA TGTGCCAGCAGTGAAGCGGTGGGCAGGGGTGAAAAACTGTTTTTT. Protein: CASSEAVGRGEKLFF.

The chain carries TRBV6-5 and TRBJ2-2; D is ambiguous. The CDR3 totals 15 residues. CDR1 and CDR2 (germline): MNHEY, SVGAGI. Trimming removed 4 bases at V and 0 bases at J, with 9 bases between. This chain's CDR3 is CASSLPGTNTGELFF. CDR3 coding DNA: TGTGCCAGCAGTTTGCCAGGAACGAACACCGGGGAGCTGTTTTTT.

V usage is TRBV16 and J usage is TRBJ2-5; no clear D. V was clipped by 7 bases and J by 3 bases, with 9 bases between them. The CDR3 covers 12 residues. Germline V CDR1 and CDR2: KGHSY, FQNENV. CDR3 sequence: CASNHGEETQYF. The DNA for the CDR3 is TGTGCCAGCAACCACGGTGAAGAGACCCAGTACTTC.

The chain has TRBV4-3 and TRBJ2-7; 7 bases line up with TRBD1. Germline CDR1 is LGHNA and CDR2 is YSLEER. This CDR3 contains 15 residues. V lost 0 bases to trimming and J lost 3 bases; unmatched junction nucleotides: 5. Written as DNA, the CDR3 is TGCGCCAGCAGCCAAGAGGACAGGCTCCGCTACGAGCAGTACTTC. Translating it yields CASSQEDRLRYEQYF.

CDR3 protein: CASSEYEGNEQFF. CDR3 DNA sequence: TGTGCCAGCAGTGAATATGAGGGAAATGAGCAGTTCTTC. This chain connects TRBV25-1 to TRBJ2-1; D is possibly TRBD2 (5 bases). The germline CDR1 and CDR2 sequences are MGHDK and SYGVNS. V dropped 0 bases and J dropped 7 bases, with 7 bases sitting between them. CDR3 length: 13 residues.

Only a few counts were recorded for this clone. V usage is TRBV21-1 and J usage is TRBJ1-5. TRBV21-1 is labeled a pseudogene. The CDR3 totals 16 residues. CDR3 sequence reads: CASSKWEVDSNQPQHF. Written as DNA, the CDR3 is TGTGCCAGCAGCAAATGGGAGGTGGATAGCAATCAGCCCCAGCATTTT.

The chain carries TRBV7-3 and TRBJ1-1; D gene unclear. Germline lookup yields CDR1 SGHTA and CDR2 FQGTGA. The CDR3 spans 13 residues. The V and J ends lost 1 base and 1 base respectively, with 4 bases between them. CDR3 DNA sequence: TGTGCCAGCAGCTTAAGACAGAACACTGAAGCTTTCTTT. Translating it yields CASSLRQNTEAFF.

V and J are TRBV2 and TRBJ1-2; D call uncertain. V gave up 3 bases and J gave up 5 bases, with 13 bases separating them. This CDR3 is 14 amino acids long. CDR1 and CDR2 from the germline V gene are SNHLY and FYNNEI. The CDR3: CASSDVQASYGYTF. The CDR3 bases are TGTGCCAGCAGTGACGTTCAGGCTTCATATGGCTACACCTTC.

In nucleotides, the CDR3 is TGTGCCAGCAGCCAAGATACCACAGAGTACGAGCAGTACTTC. This codes for CASSQDTTEYEQYF. The chain combines TRBV4-2 with TRBJ2-7, with unresolved D. The V end lost 0 bases, the J end lost 4 bases, and 10 bases lay between the germline ends. CDR1 LGHNA and CDR2 YNFKEQ come from the germline V gene. The CDR3 contains 14 residues.

This clone was detected a few times. J is TRBJ2-2 and V is TRBV11-2; D is ambiguous. CDR1 and CDR2 (germline): SGHAT, FQNNGV. V gave up 1 base and J gave up 0 bases, with 6 bases separating them. The CDR3 consists of 15 residues. CDR3 coding DNA: TGTGCCAGCAGCTTAGGTCTAGCGAACACCGGGGAGCTGTTTTTT. Encoded protein: CASSLGLANTGELFF.

A single count supports this clone. V is TRBV7-2 and J is TRBJ2-5, with D uncertain. Trimming took off 5 bases at V and 0 bases at J, with 10 bases between the two ends. The CDR3 length is 14 residues. CDR1 and CDR2 from the germline V gene are SGHTA and FQGNSA. CDR3 bases: TGTGCCAGCAGCGCTTTGCAGAACCAAGAGACCCAGTACTTC. Translation: CASSALQNQETQYF.

The rearrangement joins TRBV7-6 to TRBJ2-7; D possibly corresponds to TRBD2 (6 bases). The CDR3 has 15 residues. Deletions cut 1 base from V and 0 bases from J, with 10 bases between. Germline loops: CDR1 SGHVS, CDR2 FNYEAQ. CDR3 in amino acids: CASSLGAGPSYEQYF. CDR3 sequence (DNA): TGTGCCAGCAGCTTAGGGGCGGGGCCCTCCTACGAGCAGTACTTC.

V usage is TRBV7-2 and J usage is TRBJ2-5; D might be TRBD1 (5 bases). Trimming took off 4 bases at V and 5 bases at J, with 11 bases between the two ends. The V gene's germline CDR1 is SGHTA and CDR2 FQGNSA. CDR3 size: 13 residues. The CDR3 region is CASSYGRAETQYF. For the CDR3, the DNA is TGTGCCAGCAGCTACGGCAGGGCTGAGACCCAGTACTTC. The complete variable domain, with remaining parts taken from reference TRBV7-2 and TRBJ2-5, reads GAGVSQSPSNKVTEKGKDVELRCDPISGHTALYWYRQSLGQGLEFLIYFQGNSAPDKSGLPSDRFSAERTGGSVSTLTIQRTQQEDSAVYLCASSYGRAETQYFGPGTRLLVL.

CDR3 residues: CASRPKAGAEAFF. The CDR3 bases are TGTGCCAGCAGGCCCAAGGCAGGGGCTGAAGCTTTCTTT. The chain recombines TRBV6-5 with TRBJ1-1; TRBD1 might be the D (6 bases). The CDR3 is 13 residues long. Deletions cut 6 bases from V and 6 bases from J, with 14 bases between. The germline V gene encodes CDR1 MNHEY and CDR2 SVGAGI.

V gene TRBV24-1 combines with J gene TRBJ2-5, with 8 positions matching TRBD1. With V trimmed by 4 bases and J by 4 bases, 1 base remained unmatched. This CDR3 contains 13 residues. Germline values: CDR1 KGHDR, CDR2 SFDVKD. Here the CDR3 DNA reads TGTGCCACCAGTGAGACAGGGGTAGAGACCCAGTACTTC. It specifies CATSETGVETQYF.

This clone appeared once. The chain carries TRBV29-1 and TRBJ1-2, with D tentatively TRBD1 (5 bases). The germline V gene has CDR1 SQVTM and CDR2 ANQGSEA. The CDR3 extends over 13 amino acids. Trimming cost V 4 bases and J 5 bases, with 14 bases left between them. Here the CDR3 DNA reads TGCAGCGTTGTACAGGCCTTTGGGTATGGCTACACCTTC. Protein product: CSVVQAFGYGYTF.